A selection of T cell receptor beta chains follows, all from one sample in a study of blood T cell repertoires in COVID-19. Generated by immunoSEQ multiplex PCR, the TCRdb table keeps only in-frame clones and is missing some. The sample yields about 200,000 clones, around 86% seen once. The sample consisted of peripheral blood. These TCRs come from a man aged 55 to 70 with acute or convalescent COVID-19. The CDR3 runs from the conserved cysteine through the conserved F or W. A D gene is named only where the DNA matches it firmly. Not all rows give a size; the values are once, few, many and, for expanded clones, a class.

V,D,J,size,CDR3,DNA
TRBV12-3/TRBV12-4,-,TRBJ1-2,-,CASSFASDYGYTF,TGTGCCAGCAGTTTTGCCTCGGACTATGGCTACACCTTC
TRBV4-2,-,TRBJ2-1,-,CASSQDWGGPPYNEQFF,TGTGCCAGCAGCCAAGACTGGGGGGGGCCGCCCTACAATGAGCAGTTCTTC
TRBV25-1,TRBD2,TRBJ2-3,-,CASSTRLAGGEQDTQYF,TGTGCCAGCAGTACCCGACTAGCGGGGGGGGAGCAAGATACGCAGTATTTT
TRBV2,TRBD2,TRBJ2-7,-,CASSALKTSGGAIGEQYF,TGTGCCAGCAGCGCCTTAAAGACTAGCGGGGGGGCGATCGGCGAGCAGTACTTC
TRBV3-1/TRBV3-2,-,TRBJ2-5,-,CASSQLKQEETQYF,TGTGCCAGCAGCCAATTGAAGCAAGAAGAGACCCAGTACTTC
TRBV18,TRBD1,TRBJ1-4,-,CASSPPRDRDEKLFF,TGTGCCAGCTCACCACCTCGGGACAGGGACGAAAAACTGTTTTTT
TRBV7-2,-,TRBJ1-1,-,CASSSREGNTEAFF,TGTGCCAGCAGCTCCAGGGAGGGTAACACTGAAGCTTTCTTT
TRBV6-4,-,TRBJ2-4,once,CASSQGWPKNIQYF,TGTGCCAGCAGTCAGGGCTGGCCCAAAAACATTCAGTACTTC
TRBV27,-,TRBJ2-3,-,CASSPFPEVDTQYF,TGTGCCAGCAGTCCGTTCCCGGAGGTAGATACGCAGTATTTT
TRBV7-2,TRBD2,TRBJ2-1,-,CASSPTGTRFRGEQFF,TGTGCCAGCAGCCCAACCGGGACTAGGTTTAGGGGTGAGCAGTTCTTC
TRBV27,TRBD2,TRBJ2-3,-,CASSPMGLVSADTQYF,TGTGCCAGCAGTCCCATGGGACTAGTATCCGCAGATACGCAGTATTTT
TRBV24-1,-,TRBJ2-2,-,CATSDFQGSGELFF,TGTGCCACCAGTGATTTTCAGGGGTCCGGGGAGCTGTTTTTT
TRBV3-1/TRBV3-2,TRBD2,TRBJ2-3,-,CASSQDIRGGSRGTDTQYF,TGTGCCAGCAGCCAAGATATTCGGGGGGGGTCTCGTGGCACAGATACGCAGTATTTT
TRBV6-5,-,TRBJ2-5,-,CASRIGETQYF,TGTGCCAGCAGAATCGGGGAGACCCAGTACTTC
TRBV7-8,-,TRBJ1-5,-,CASSPRERGYSNQPQHF,TGTGCCAGCAGCCCCCGGGAGAGAGGATATAGCAATCAGCCCCAGCATTTT
TRBV21-1,-,TRBJ2-2,-,CASTLKKPAQGNTGELFF,TGTGCCAGCACCTTAAAGAAACCCGCCCAGGGGAACACCGGGGAGCTGTTTTTT
TRBV10-3,TRBD1,TRBJ2-7,-,CAIRVGQGYEQYF,TGTGCCATCAGGGTGGGACAGGGATACGAGCAGTACTTC
TRBV7-8,-,TRBJ2-7,-,CASSLVPGGGSSYEQYF,TGTGCCAGCAGCTTAGTCCCCGGGGGCGGGAGCTCCTACGAGCAGTACTTC
TRBV7-2,-,TRBJ2-2,-,CASSRGTENTGELFF,TGTGCCAGCAGCCGCGGGACAGAGAACACCGGGGAGCTGTTTTTT
TRBV28,-,TRBJ1-4,-,CASRNTLATNEKLFF,TGTGCCAGCAGGAACACCCTGGCAACTAATGAAAAACTGTTTTTT
TRBV25-1,TRBD2,TRBJ2-3,-,CASSATPQGTSGGLYF,TGTGCCAGCAGTGCCACCCCACAGGGGACTAGCGGGGGGCTGTATTTT
TRBV7-8,TRBD1,TRBJ2-6,-,CASSRTTGRFSGANVLTF,TGTGCCAGCAGCCGGACGACAGGGCGCTTTTCTGGGGCCAACGTCCTGACTTTC
TRBV30,-,TRBJ1-2,once,CAWSRTVINYGYTF,TGTGCCTGGAGTAGGACAGTGATTAACTATGGCTACACCTTC